The 24 T cell receptor beta chains presented below share a single source sample, sequenced in a study of cytomegalovirus exposure and HLA in healthy donors. Researchers ran the PCR with 60 Vbeta and 13 Jbeta primers. Data came from immunoSEQ multiplex PCR; TCRdb stores just in-frame clones and leaves some out. This table holds 90,000 to 150,000 clones, roughly 77% found once. Specimen: PBMCs. Every receptor here comes from a man aged 40-49 years in good health and CMV-seronegative.

The gene calls are TRBV5-1 and TRBJ1-4, with D possibly being TRBD1 (6 bases). The CDR3 sequence is 15 residues long. The germline V gene encodes CDR1 SGHRS and CDR2 YFSETQ. V was shortened by 5 bases and J by 7 bases, with 18 bases between the two germline ends. CDR3 sequence (DNA): TGCGCCAGCAGTGAGGTGGGGGCGGCGAGTGAAAAACTGTTTTTT. The encoded protein is CASSEVGAASEKLFF. The full variable domain, its missing parts supplied by reference TRBV5-1 and TRBJ1-4, is KAGVTQTPRYLIKTRGQQVTLSCSPISGHRSVSWYQQTPGQGLQFLFEYFSETQRNKGNFPGRFSGRQFSNSRSEMNVSTLELGDSALYLCASSEVGAASEKLFFGSGTQLSVL.

V is TRBV29-1 and J is TRBJ1-1; D might be TRBD1 (6 bases). Germline loops: CDR1 SQVTM, CDR2 ANQGSEA. Trimming removed 7 bases at V and 5 bases at J, with 14 bases between. This CDR3 is 12 amino acids long. The CDR3, as DNA: TGCAGCGGGAGGGGGGAGGGGACTGAAGCTTTCTTT. Translation: CSGRGEGTEAFF. The variable domain in full, completed from reference TRBV29-1 and TRBJ1-1, reads SAVISQKPSRDICQRGTSLTIQCQVDSQVTMMFWYRQQPGQSLTLIATANQGSEATYESGFVIDKFPISRPNLTFSTLTVSNMSPEDSSIYLCSGRGEGTEAFFGQGTRLTVV.

V is TRBV7-6 and J is TRBJ2-5; 11 bases are a match to TRBD2. The CDR3 has 18 residues. V lost 5 bases, J lost 5 bases, and 16 bases stayed unmatched. Germline V gene lookup returns CDR1 SGHVS and CDR2 FNYEAQ. Written as DNA, the CDR3 is TGTGCCAGCAGCCAACCCGAGCAGACTAGCGGGGCCCCCGAGACCCAGTACTTC. It codes for CASSQPEQTSGAPETQYF.

The chain couples TRBV14 to TRBJ2-3, with 9 bases fitting TRBD2. The CDR3 spans 14 residues. The V and J ends lost 4 bases and 4 bases, in that order; junction bases with no gene match: 3. From germline, CDR1 is SGHDN and CDR2 FVKESK. The CDR3: CASSPAGGPDTQYF. CDR3 DNA sequence: TGTGCCAGCAGCCCTGCGGGAGGGCCAGATACGCAGTATTTT.

The rearrangement joins TRBV6-1 to TRBJ1-1; D unclear. In germline, CDR1 is MNHNS, CDR2 SASEGT. The CDR3 has 13 amino acids. V lost 4 bases, J lost 4 bases, and 10 bases lay in between. CDR3 in DNA: TGTGCCAGCAGTGTGGTCCGAGGCACTGAAGCTTTCTTT. Its protein is CASSVVRGTEAFF.

The V and J genes are TRBV6-6 and TRBJ1-6, with TRBD1 matching 9 bases. Germline loops: CDR1 MNHNY, CDR2 SVGAGI (reference sequence). The J segment lost 10 bases and the V segment lost 6 bases, leaving 13 bases of the junction unmatched. The CDR3 is 16 residues long. The CDR3 loop reads CASSPSLDRGGSPLHF. CDR3 bases: TGTGCCAGCAGCCCATCTCTGGACAGGGGCGGATCACCCCTCCACTTT.

V is TRBV18 and J is TRBJ2-7, with TRBD2 matching 11 bases. This CDR3 has 19 residues. Germline values: CDR1 KGHSH, CDR2 LQKENI. V was pared by 3 bases and J by 3 bases, with 16 bases of the junction left unmatched. CDR3 protein: CASSPLAGGPPASFYEQYF. The CDR3 nucleotides are TGTGCCAGCTCACCCTTAGCGGGAGGGCCCCCAGCCTCCTTCTACGAGCAGTACTTC.

The gene calls are TRBV19 and TRBJ2-7, with D possibly being TRBD1 (5 bases). The CDR3 extends over 13 amino acids. The germline V and J ends were trimmed by 5 bases and 6 bases, with 14 bases remaining between them. Looked up from germline, CDR1 is LNHDA and CDR2 is SQIVND (reference sequence). In nucleotides, the CDR3 is TGTGCCAGTAGTGTTAGCAGGGATGGCGAGCAGTACTTC. Protein sequence: CASSVSRDGEQYF.

This chain links TRBV5-1 with TRBJ2-3, with a weak D call TRBD2 (6 bases). The V gene's germline CDR1 is SGHRS and CDR2 YFSETQ. V dropped 4 bases and J dropped 2 bases, with 11 bases sitting between them. There are 14 residues in the CDR3. The CDR3 region is CASSAGLVTDTQYF. The CDR3 DNA is TGCGCCAGCAGCGCGGGACTTGTCACAGATACGCAGTATTTT.

This rearrangement joins TRBV6-1 to TRBJ2-7, with D perhaps TRBD2 (6 bases). This CDR3 is built from 15 residues. Germline V gives CDR1 MNHNS, CDR2 SASEGT. Trimming cost V 6 bases and J 0 bases, with 15 bases left between them. Here the CDR3 DNA reads TGTGCCAGCAGGGCAGGCGGGACCAACTCCTACGAGCAGTACTTC. This gives the protein CASRAGGTNSYEQYF.

The rearrangement links TRBV27 to TRBJ1-1, with 7 bases that match TRBD1. This CDR3 comprises 16 residues. The trim removed 4 bases at V and 0 bases at J, leaving 8 bases unmatched. Germline V lookup: CDR1 MNHEY, CDR2 SMNVEV (reference sequence). CDR3 nucleotide sequence: TGTGCCAGCAGTTCGATAACCGGGACAGTGAACACTGAAGCTTTCTTT. It yields the protein CASSSITGTVNTEAFF.

The chain has TRBV10-1 and TRBJ2-7; 11 bases fit TRBD2. J was trimmed by 1 base and V by 3 bases; bases with no gene match: 2. Germline CDR1 is WNHNN and CDR2 is SYGVQD (reference sequence). The CDR3 length is 15 residues. The CDR3 is CASSEGTSGSYEQYF. In DNA, the CDR3 is TGCGCCAGCAGTGAAGGGACTAGCGGATCCTACGAGCAGTACTTC.

The CDR3 sequence: CASSSGRGPLNQPQHF. The DNA for the CDR3 is TGTGCCAGCAGTTCTGGCAGGGGGCCCCTTAATCAGCCCCAGCATTTT. The chain combines TRBV6-5 with TRBJ1-5, with 8 bases identical to TRBD1. CDR1 is MNHEY and CDR2 is SVGAGI in the germline V gene. V lost 4 bases and J lost 4; bases outside the gene matches: 9. CDR3 length: 16 amino acids.

The chain employs TRBV6-4 and TRBJ2-3; D perhaps matches TRBD2 (5 bases). Germline V gene lookup returns CDR1 MRHNA and CDR2 SNTAGT. The V end was cut by 3 bases, the J end by 3 bases, with 16 bases between. The CDR3 loop spans 16 amino acids. CDR3 sequence: CASSDSLAGGTDTQYF. The CDR3 DNA sequence: TGTGCCAGCAGTGATTCCCTAGCAGGCGGGACAGATACGCAGTATTTT.

The V and J genes are TRBV5-1 and TRBJ2-1; TRBD2 matches 9 bases. Germline V lookup: CDR1 SGHRS, CDR2 YFSETQ. This CDR3 is built from 15 residues. The V segment lost 0 bases and the J segment 6 bases; nucleotides outside the gene matches: 4. The CDR3 sequence: CASSLGGGASNEQFF. As DNA, the CDR3 is TGCGCCAGCAGCTTGGGCGGGGGGGCCTCCAATGAGCAGTTCTTC.

V is TRBV28 and J is TRBJ2-1, with 8 bases that match TRBD2. This CDR3 has 17 amino acids. Trimming cost V 4 bases and J 0 bases; bases outside gene matches: 8. Germline CDR1 and CDR2: MDHEN and SYDVKM. In DNA form, the CDR3 reads TGTGCCAGCAGTTCCCCCGGGGGGGCCCGCTCCTACAATGAGCAGTTCTTC. Its protein is CASSSPGGARSYNEQFF. Combining the CDR3 with reference TRBV28 and TRBJ2-1 gives the whole variable domain DVKVTQSSRYLVKRTGEKVFLECVQDMDHENMFWYRQDPGLGLRLIYFSYDVKMKEKGDIPEGYSVSREKKERFSLILESASTNQTSMYLCASSSPGGARSYNEQFFGPGTRLTVL.

This chain links TRBV7-8 with TRBJ1-1; TRBD1 agrees at 8 bases. CDR1 and CDR2 from the germline V gene are SGHVS and FQNEAQ. CDR3 size: 14 residues. J lost 4 bases, V lost 4 bases, and 5 bases had no gene match. The CDR3 sequence: CASSSQGASTEAFF. In DNA, the CDR3 is TGTGCCAGCAGCTCCCAGGGGGCCAGCACTGAAGCTTTCTTT. Full variable domain (missing parts from reference TRBV7-8 and TRBJ1-1): GAGVSQSPRYKVAKRGQDVALRCDPISGHVSLFWYQQALGQGPEFLTYFQNEAQLDKSGLPSDRFFAERPEGSVSTLKIQRTQQEDSAVYLCASSSQGASTEAFFGQGTRLTVV.

V usage is TRBV10-3 and J usage is TRBJ1-1, with TRBD1 matching over 9 bases. In germline, CDR1 is ENHRY, CDR2 SYGVKD. The trim removed 5 bases at V and 6 bases at J, leaving 4 bases unmatched. The CDR3 is made up of 13 amino acids. CDR3 DNA: TGTGCCATCAGTCAACAGGGGGCGTCTGAAGCTTTCTTT. Protein sequence: CAISQQGASEAFF.

The chain uses TRBV7-9 and TRBJ1-1, with 7 positions matching TRBD1. The germline V gene has CDR1 SEHNR and CDR2 FQNEAQ (reference sequence). This CDR3 spans 15 amino acids. The junction had 7 bases not matched to a gene; V was cut back by 5 bases and J by 1 base. This CDR3 reads CASSPRGQANTEAFF. Written as DNA, the CDR3 is TGTGCCAGCAGCCCTAGGGGGCAGGCGAACACTGAAGCTTTCTTT.

The chain has TRBV5-5 and TRBJ2-7; 10 bases match TRBD1. Germline CDR1 and CDR2: SGHKS and YYEKEE (reference sequence). V was pared by 4 bases and J by 4 bases, with 11 bases of the junction left unmatched. CDR3 length: 16 residues. The CDR3 DNA reads as TGTGCCAGCAGCACGGGACAGGGGCCGGGAAGGTACGAGCAGTACTTC. This gives the protein CASSTGQGPGRYEQYF.

This clone is a singleton in its sample. This chain connects TRBV5-1 to TRBJ2-2; TRBD1 might be the D (6 bases). The CDR3 loop spans 15 amino acids. V dropped 4 bases and J dropped 2 bases, with 12 bases sitting between them. Germline lookup yields CDR1 SGHRS and CDR2 YFSETQ. The CDR3 nucleotides are TGCGCCAGCAGCCCGACCGGGACAAACACCGGGGAGCTGTTTTTT. Protein product: CASSPTGTNTGELFF.

CDR3 protein: CASWGLGTQETQYF. The CDR3 region has the DNA TGTGCCAGCTGGGGACTAGGGACCCAAGAGACCCAGTACTTC. The V and J genes are TRBV27 and TRBJ2-5; 8 bases match TRBD2. The junction had 6 bases not matched to a gene; V was cut back by 8 bases and J by 1 base. The CDR3 is 14 amino acids. Per the germline V gene, CDR1 is MNHEY and CDR2 is SMNVEV (reference sequence).

This chain connects TRBV9 to TRBJ2-7; weak D call: TRBD1 (5 bases). CDR3 length: 15 amino acids. Germline V gene sequence: CDR1 SGDLS, CDR2 YYNGEE. V was clipped by 0 bases and J by 0 bases, with 10 bases between them. This chain's CDR3 is CASSVDPTVSYEQYF. CDR3 nucleotides: TGTGCCAGCAGCGTAGATCCGACAGTCTCCTACGAGCAGTACTTC.

The V and J genes are TRBV5-4 and TRBJ2-7; 9 nucleotides align to TRBD1. CDR1 is SGHNT, CDR2 YYREEE, per germline (reference sequence). There are 14 residues in the CDR3. V shed 4 bases and J 5 bases; nucleotides not matched to a gene: 7. CDR3 region: CASSGGDRVDEQYF. CDR3 nucleotides: TGTGCCAGCAGCGGAGGGGACAGGGTTGACGAGCAGTACTTC.